The 25 T cell receptor beta chains listed next were all sequenced from one sample in a study of blood T cell repertoires in COVID-19. The table came from immunoSEQ multiplex PCR; TCRdb's copy has only in-frame clones and leaves some out. The table has approximately 12,000 clones, 82% seen once. The sample was peripheral blood. These receptors came from a man older than 75 with acute or convalescent COVID-19.

This clone is a singleton in its sample. V is TRBV30 and J is TRBJ2-7; 7 positions match TRBD1. Trimming at V came to 1 base and at J to 3 bases, leaving 9 bases not matched to a gene. This CDR3 has 15 residues. Germline CDR1 and CDR2: GTSNPN and SVGIG (reference sequence). This CDR3 is CAWSGIRQGHYEQYF. The DNA for the CDR3 is TGTGCCTGGAGTGGAATCCGACAGGGACACTACGAGCAGTACTTC.

Only a few counts were recorded for this clone. This chain joins TRBV5-8 and TRBJ1-6; weak D call: TRBD1 (5 bases). This CDR3 spans 13 amino acids. The V end was cut by 1 base, the J end by 13 bases, with 12 bases between. From germline, CDR1 is SGHTS and CDR2 YDEGEE. The CDR3 here is CASSLQGRAPLHF. The CDR3 region has the DNA TGTGCCAGCAGCTTGCAGGGCCGCGCCCCCCTCCACTTT.

This clone has just a few counts. The rearrangement uses TRBV9 and TRBJ1-3, with a tentative D call TRBD1 (5 bases). The CDR3 runs to 19 residues. Germline V CDR1 and CDR2: SGDLS, YYNGEE. V shed 3 bases and J shed 0 bases, with 22 bases lying between them. The CDR3 nucleotides are TGTGCCAGCAGCGCGGGATGGGGGGACCGCCGAAACTCTGGAAACACCATATATTTT. The encoded protein is CASSAGWGDRRNSGNTIYF.

V usage is TRBV2 and J usage is TRBJ1-5, with 9 bases aligning to TRBD1. In germline, CDR1 is SNHLY, CDR2 FYNNEI. This CDR3 contains 15 residues. With 9 bases clipped from V and 3 bases from J, the junction kept 9 bases outside the gene matches. CDR3 coding DNA: TGTGCCAGTGCCTGGGGACAGGGATACAATCAGCCCCAGCATTTT. Translated, it gives CASAWGQGYNQPQHF.

The chain joins TRBV5-8 to TRBJ2-1, with 11 bases fitting TRBD2. The CDR3 spans 15 residues. Germline lookup yields CDR1 SGHTS and CDR2 YDEGEE. The V segment lost 0 bases and the J segment 7 bases; nucleotides outside the gene matches: 3. In DNA form, the CDR3 reads TGTGCCAGCAGCTTGGGGATAGCGGGGGGGAATGAGCAGTTCTTC. The encoded protein is CASSLGIAGGNEQFF.

This sequence joins TRBV7-9 and TRBJ1-1; D gene unclear. V lost 2 bases, J lost 5 bases, and 9 bases lay in between. CDR3 length: 13 residues. Germline CDR1 is SEHNR and CDR2 is FQNEAQ (reference sequence). CDR3 in amino acids: CASSLYGGTEAFF. The CDR3 DNA sequence: TGTGCCAGCAGCTTATATGGAGGGACTGAAGCTTTCTTT.

This clone was seen just once. CDR3 sequence: CAFDRRLSGNTIYF. The CDR3 DNA reads as TGTGCCTTTGACAGGAGACTCTCTGGAAACACCATATATTTT. The V call is TRBV30, the J call TRBJ1-3, with D tentatively TRBD1 (6 bases). The germline CDR1 and CDR2 sequences are GTSNPN and SVGIG (reference sequence). This CDR3 contains 14 residues. With 7 bases removed from V and 0 bases from J, the gap between germline ends came to 13 bases.

The chain links TRBV27 to TRBJ1-6; TRBD1 might be the D (6 bases). The CDR3 length is 14 residues. The germline V and J ends were trimmed by 2 bases and 7 bases, with 9 bases remaining between them. Germline CDR1 and CDR2: MNHEY and SMNVEV (reference sequence). CDR3 protein: CASSLRRGNSPLHF. CDR3 coding DNA: TGTGCCAGCAGTTTACGCAGGGGAAATTCACCCCTCCACTTT.

The chain combines TRBV19 with TRBJ1-5; 10 bases are a match to TRBD1. Unmatched junction bases numbered 5, after V lost 6 bases and J lost 0 bases. CDR1 is LNHDA, CDR2 SQIVND, per germline (reference sequence). The CDR3 spans 16 residues. In nucleotides, the CDR3 is TGTGCCAGTAGGGACAGGGGGGGTCATAGCAATCAGCCCCAGCATTTT. Its translation: CASRDRGGHSNQPQHF.

This clone showed up just a few times. The chain has TRBV4-2 and TRBJ1-2, with unresolved D. V was cut by 4 bases and J by 1 base, with 10 bases left in between. The CDR3 spans 14 residues. Germline CDR1 reads LGHNA; CDR2 reads YNFKEQ. The CDR3 loop reads CASSLSDLNYGYTF. CDR3 coding DNA: TGTGCCAGCAGCCTAAGCGACCTTAACTATGGCTACACCTTC.

The table lists this clone with a count of one. This chain connects TRBV6-5 to TRBJ1-5, with a possible D match to TRBD1 (5 bases). V was trimmed by 0 bases and J by 5 bases, leaving 11 bases between them. The CDR3 has 15 amino acids. The germline V gene has CDR1 MNHEY and CDR2 SVGAGI. The CDR3, as DNA: TGTGCCAGCAGTTACTCGAATGCGGGGGATCAGCCCCAGCATTTT. This encodes CASSYSNAGDQPQHF.

A few counts support this clone. The rearrangement joins TRBV2 to TRBJ2-6; no clear D. The ends were cut back, 4 bases at V and 3 bases at J, with 7 bases in the middle. Germline CDR1 SNHLY, CDR2 FYNNEI. The CDR3 sequence is 14 residues long. This CDR3 is CASSVLDGANVLTF. CDR3 bases: TGTGCCAGCAGTGTTTTAGATGGGGCCAACGTCCTGACTTTC.

V is TRBV4-1 and J is TRBJ2-7, with 9 bases lining up with TRBD1. The CDR3 consists of 16 residues. With 4 bases clipped from V and 4 bases from J, the junction kept 11 bases outside the gene matches. Germline CDR1 MGHRA, CDR2 YSYEKL. CDR3 amino acids: CASSPGQGGLFYEQYF. The CDR3 nucleotides read TGCGCCAGCAGCCCGGGACAGGGAGGCCTATTTTACGAGCAGTACTTC.

This clone came up once. The genes are TRBV6-6 and TRBJ2-7; possible D gene TRBD1, 5 bases. Germline V gene data show CDR1 as MNHNY and CDR2 as SVGAGI (reference sequence). The V gene lost 0 bases and the J gene lost 3 bases, with 15 bases spanning the gap. The CDR3 is 16 amino acids. The CDR3 loop is CASSYSQGSLGYEQYF. CDR3 DNA sequence: TGTGCCAGCAGTTACTCCCAGGGCAGCCTAGGCTACGAGCAGTACTTC.

The gene calls are TRBV6-5 and TRBJ2-1; TRBD2 agrees at 8 bases. CDR1 MNHEY and CDR2 SVGAGI come from the germline V gene. There are 14 residues in the CDR3. V gave up 8 bases and J gave up 2 bases; unmatched junction bases: 5. In DNA form, the CDR3 reads TGTGCCAGCGGGGGAGCGGGGGCCTACAATGAGCAGTTCTTC. Amino acid sequence: CASGGAGAYNEQFF.

This rearrangement joins TRBV4-1 to TRBJ1-1, with D perhaps matching TRBD1 (6 bases). The CDR3 covers 16 residues. CDR1 and CDR2 (germline): MGHRA, YSYEKL. V was clipped by 1 base and J by 4 bases, with 16 bases between them. CDR3 amino acids: CASSQVPGQLTTEAFF. The CDR3 bases are TGCGCCAGCAGCCAAGTACCAGGACAGTTGACCACTGAAGCTTTCTTT.

The chain joins TRBV28 to TRBJ1-1; TRBD1 might be the D (6 bases). Germline V gene lookup returns CDR1 MDHEN and CDR2 SYDVKM. This CDR3 has 15 amino acids. With 4 bases removed from V and 0 bases from J, the gap between germline ends came to 12 bases. CDR3 amino acids: CASSSVGAMNTEAFF. CDR3 bases: TGTGCCAGCAGTTCCGTGGGGGCTATGAACACTGAAGCTTTCTTT.

This chain joins TRBV5-1 and TRBJ1-4; possible D gene TRBD1, 6 bases. The germline V and J ends were trimmed by 4 bases and 6 bases, with 13 bases remaining between them. The CDR3 totals 14 residues. From germline, CDR1 is SGHRS and CDR2 YFSETQ. In DNA, the CDR3 is TGCGCCAGCAGCGCCGGACAGATAGATGAAAAACTGTTTTTT. Its protein product is CASSAGQIDEKLFF.

The chain joins TRBV15 to TRBJ1-4; 7 bases fit TRBD1. The CDR3 consists of 16 residues. Germline trimming cut 5 bases from V and 1 base from J; bases unmatched to any gene: 7. Germline CDR1 LNHNV, CDR2 YYDKDF (reference sequence). The CDR3, as DNA: TGTGCCACCAGCTTAACTCGACAGGGAACTAATGAAAAACTGTTTTTT. It yields the protein CATSLTRQGTNEKLFF.

This rearrangement joins TRBV5-1 to TRBJ2-3, with 10 positions matching TRBD2. J gave up 5 bases and V 1 base, and 7 bases lay outside the gene matches. CDR1 SGHRS and CDR2 YFSETQ come from the germline V gene. This CDR3 spans 16 amino acids. The CDR3 DNA sequence: TGCGCCAGCAGCTTGTTAGCGGGGGGCCACGTAGATACGCAGTATTTT. Encoded protein: CASSLLAGGHVDTQYF.

The CDR3 here is CASSYYNTGELFF. For the CDR3, the DNA is TGTGCCAGCAGCTATTATAACACCGGGGAGCTGTTTTTT. The V gene is TRBV7-3, the J gene TRBJ2-2; unclear D gene. The V end lost 4 bases, the J end lost 2 bases, and 5 bases lay between the germline ends. The germline V gene encodes CDR1 SGHTA and CDR2 FQGTGA. The CDR3 totals 13 residues.

The rearrangement joins TRBV18 to TRBJ1-1; 7 nucleotides agree with TRBD1. The length of the CDR3 is 15 residues. Germline CDR1 reads KGHSH; CDR2 reads LQKENI. The V segment lost 2 bases and the J segment 0 bases; nucleotides outside the gene matches: 3. The CDR3 DNA reads as TGTGCCAGCTCACCAATAGACAGGGTGAACACTGAAGCTTTCTTT. Translated, it gives CASSPIDRVNTEAFF.

The V call is TRBV28, the J call TRBJ1-4, with TRBD1 matching over 11 bases. CDR1 is MDHEN and CDR2 is SYDVKM in the germline V gene. CDR3 length equals 16 residues. The J segment lost 9 bases and the V segment lost 5 bases, leaving 11 bases of the junction unmatched. CDR3 region: CASSLESGTGGKKLFF. Written as DNA, the CDR3 is TGTGCCAGCAGTCTTGAATCCGGGACAGGGGGAAAAAAACTGTTTTTT.

The rearrangement links TRBV5-1 to TRBJ2-1; tentatively, D is TRBD1 (5 bases). From germline, CDR1 is SGHRS and CDR2 YFSETQ. Trimming pared 2 bases from V and 12 bases from J, leaving 12 bases between. The CDR3 spans 12 residues. The DNA of the CDR3 is TGCGCCAGCAGCTTTCCAGGGCAACCGCAGTTCTTC. Its translation: CASSFPGQPQFF.

This clone was detected ten times or more. The rearrangement joins TRBV30 to TRBJ2-5; D tentatively reads TRBD1 or TRBD2 (6 bases each). This CDR3 comprises 14 residues. Trimming removed 5 bases from V and 5 bases from J, with 18 bases in between. Germline assignment: CDR1 GTSNPN and CDR2 SVGIG (reference sequence). The CDR3 spells CAWGGLARWETQYF. The CDR3 bases are TGTGCCTGGGGGGGGCTGGCCAGGTGGGAGACCCAGTACTTC.